The source of this T cell receptor (beta chain) is a study of cytomegalovirus exposure and HLA in healthy donors. Study-level points and caveats: Presence/absence analyses assumed roughly uniform sequencing depth across donors. Segments of the TCR beta V type were, in most cases, productive about 90% or about 30% of the time in an earlier analysis. Cytomegalovirus status, reportedly, was diagnosed with high specificity and sensitivity by the classifier.

A note on this clone: As yet, its antigen is unknown.

Vbeta (60) and Jbeta (13) primers were used in the PCR. Sequencing used immunoSEQ multiplex PCR; TCRdb keeps in-frame clones, though not all of them. The sample has around 150,000 clones; 75% to 85% are singletons. The CDR3 has 13 amino acids. Looked up from germline, CDR1 is WSHSY and CDR2 is SAAADI. V lost 10 bases and J lost 6; bases outside the gene matches: 7. The source is a man between 25 and 39 years old in good health and CMV-seronegative. V and J are TRBV10-2 and TRBJ2-3, with TRBD1 matching 10 bases. Sequenced input: PBMCs. CDR3 loop: CATSTGGRDTQYF. The CDR3 bases are TGCGCCACCTCGACAGGGGGCAGGGATACGCAGTATTTT.